This T cell receptor beta chain was observed in a study of T cells after yellow fever vaccination. Across the whole study: With SMART-Seq v4 Ultra Low Input, the fractions containing low cell numbers were prepared.

This clonotype was counted many times. Its antigen remains unidentified. Researchers made TCR cDNA using 5'RACE template switching, and this step added a universal primer site and UMIs. TCRdb reprocessed the 5' RACE reads via MiXCR and lists one record per CDR3 protein. This sample has under 300,000 distinct CDR3 sequences, with about 7% found just once. The CDR3 spans 14 residues. Germline assignment: CDR1 DFQATT and CDR2 SNEGSKA (reference sequence). Trimming took off 1 base at V and 2 bases at J, with 10 bases between the two ends. Overall study findings and caveats: Of the clonotypes, a small share occurred in both CD4 and CD8 compartments. Contaminants from the bulk population, in the form of abundant clonotypes, could be found in FACS-sorted repertoires.

The rearrangement uses TRBV20-1 and TRBJ2-3, with D maybe TRBD2 (5 bases). Source: CD4+ T cells sorted from PBMCs, taken 15 days after the yellow fever booster vaccination. This clonotype originated in a young man who received the YFV17D yellow fever vaccine. The DNA for the CDR3 is TGCAGTGCTAGAGTGGAGGATAACACAGATACGCAGTATTTT. Protein product: CSARVEDNTDTQYF.